These T cell receptor beta chains were read from a single sample in a study of spatial heterogeneity in lung cancer. TCRdb reprocessed the 5' RACE reads with MiXCR, giving one entry per CDR3 protein. The repertoire holds thousands of distinct CDR3 sequences, with just over 3% as singletons. Material: lung tumor tissue, obtained at surgery. These receptors all come from a female donor with early-stage non-small cell lung cancer. Each CDR3 is given with its conserved first and last residue. The D gene is left open where the match is weak. For some rows the clone size is stated as once, few or many, or as a class when expanded; others skip it.

V gene: TRBV6-6
clone size: medium-sized
D gene: TRBD2
J gene: TRBJ2-3
CDR3 protein: CASTLLLGGAETDTQYF
CDR3 DNA: TGTGCCAGCACCTTATTACTCGGGGGGGCGGAAACAGATACGCAGTATTTT

V gene: TRBV10-3
clone size: medium-sized
D gene: TRBD1
J gene: TRBJ2-3
CDR3 protein: CASTPGTGPDTQYF
CDR3 DNA: TGTGCCAGCACTCCCGGGACAGGGCCAGATACGCAGTATTTT

V gene: TRBV7-8
clone size: medium-sized
D gene: -
J gene: TRBJ2-5
CDR3 protein: CASSRSGPQSGTQYF
CDR3 DNA: TGTGCCAGCAGCCGATCCGGACCCCAAAGCGGGACCCAGTACTTC

V gene: TRBV4-2
clone size: medium-sized
D gene: -
J gene: TRBJ2-4
CDR3 protein: CASSPADLASKNIQYF
CDR3 DNA: TGTGCCAGCAGCCCCGCGGACCTAGCGAGCAAAAACATTCAGTACTTC

V gene: TRBV4-2
clone size: many
D gene: -
J gene: TRBJ1-1
CDR3 protein: CASSRIEGLNTEAFF
CDR3 DNA: TGTGCCAGCAGCCGGATAGAGGGCCTGAACACTGAAGCTTTCTTT

V gene: TRBV6-5
clone size: many
D gene: TRBD1
J gene: TRBJ1-2
CDR3 protein: CASKKDRESYGYTF
CDR3 DNA: TGTGCCAGCAAGAAGGACAGGGAGTCCTATGGCTACACCTTC

V gene: TRBV4-2
clone size: medium-sized
D gene: TRBD2
J gene: TRBJ2-5
CDR3 protein: CASSTTSGGPGGAQYF
CDR3 DNA: TGTGCCAGCAGCACGACTAGCGGGGGGCCCGGGGGGGCCCAGTACTTC

V gene: TRBV30
clone size: many
D gene: -
J gene: TRBJ1-2
CDR3 protein: CAWSVTGIGGYTF
CDR3 DNA: TGTGCCTGGAGTGTTACAGGGATTGGTGGCTACACCTTC

V gene: TRBV19
clone size: medium-sized
D gene: -
J gene: TRBJ2-4
CDR3 protein: CASSIQGINIQYF
CDR3 DNA: TGTGCCAGTAGTATCCAGGGTATAAACATTCAGTACTTC

V gene: TRBV12-3/TRBV12-4
clone size: many
D gene: -
J gene: TRBJ1-3
CDR3 protein: CASSLSGDSGNTIYF
CDR3 DNA: TGTGCCAGCAGTTTATCGGGGGATTCTGGAAACACCATATATTTT

V gene: TRBV6-5
clone size: medium-sized
D gene: TRBD1
J gene: TRBJ2-7
CDR3 protein: CASSSRQGASYEQYF
CDR3 DNA: TGTGCCAGCAGTTCCAGACAGGGGGCCTCCTACGAGCAGTACTTC

V gene: TRBV7-2
clone size: medium-sized
D gene: TRBD2
J gene: TRBJ2-5
CDR3 protein: CASSLRGGGRETQYF
CDR3 DNA: TGTGCCAGCAGCTTACGGGGGGGCGGAAGGGAGACCCAGTACTTC

V gene: TRBV5-4
clone size: medium-sized
D gene: TRBD2
J gene: TRBJ2-1
CDR3 protein: CARRTSGYNEQFF
CDR3 DNA: TGTGCCAGGAGGACTAGCGGCTACAATGAGCAGTTCTTC

V gene: TRBV6-5
clone size: large
D gene: TRBD2
J gene: TRBJ2-1
CDR3 protein: CASRRGGPYNEQFF
CDR3 DNA: TGTGCCAGCAGACGGGGGGGGCCCTACAATGAGCAGTTCTTC

V gene: TRBV13
clone size: medium-sized
D gene: -
J gene: TRBJ2-5
CDR3 protein: CASSLGTSRETQYF
CDR3 DNA: TGTGCCAGCAGCTTAGGTACTAGCCGGGAGACCCAGTACTTC

V gene: TRBV7-2
clone size: large
D gene: -
J gene: TRBJ2-5
CDR3 protein: CASSFVFDPAETQYF
CDR3 DNA: TGTGCCAGCAGCTTCGTTTTTGACCCCGCGGAGACCCAGTACTTC

V gene: TRBV20-1
clone size: medium-sized
D gene: TRBD2
J gene: TRBJ2-3
CDR3 protein: CSARDLLGLALTDTQYF
CDR3 DNA: TGCAGTGCTAGAGATCTCTTGGGACTAGCGCTCACAGATACGCAGTATTTT

V gene: TRBV27
clone size: medium-sized
D gene: TRBD1
J gene: TRBJ1-6
CDR3 protein: CASSSRQGTFSPLHF
CDR3 DNA: TGTGCCAGCAGTTCCAGACAGGGAACTTTTTCACCCCTCCACTTT

V gene: TRBV4-3
clone size: many
D gene: -
J gene: TRBJ1-2
CDR3 protein: CTSSQDPDSAASYTF
CDR3 DNA: TGCACCAGCAGCCAAGACCCCGACTCCGCGGCGAGCTACACCTTC

V gene: TRBV20-1
clone size: large
D gene: -
J gene: TRBJ2-1
CDR3 protein: CSATPTLGSFYNEQFF
CDR3 DNA: TGCAGTGCTACCCCAACACTAGGATCCTTCTACAATGAGCAGTTCTTC

V gene: TRBV7-2
clone size: medium-sized
D gene: TRBD2
J gene: TRBJ2-5
CDR3 protein: CASSPRLAGTQETQYF
CDR3 DNA: TGTGCCAGCAGCCCAAGGCTAGCGGGGACACAAGAGACCCAGTACTTC

V gene: TRBV5-5
clone size: medium-sized
D gene: -
J gene: TRBJ2-7
CDR3 protein: CASSLTGFPIYEQYF
CDR3 DNA: TGTGCCAGCAGCTTGACGGGATTCCCCATCTACGAGCAGTACTTC

V gene: TRBV29-1
clone size: many
D gene: -
J gene: TRBJ1-2
CDR3 protein: CSVEGTPGSDYGYTF
CDR3 DNA: TGCAGCGTTGAAGGCACCCCAGGGTCGGACTATGGCTACACCTTC

V gene: TRBV7-3
clone size: medium-sized
D gene: -
J gene: TRBJ2-2
CDR3 protein: CASSPSGTGELFF
CDR3 DNA: TGTGCCAGCAGCCCCTCTGGAACCGGGGAGCTGTTTTTT

V gene: TRBV18
clone size: medium-sized
D gene: -
J gene: TRBJ1-4
CDR3 protein: CASSRDTATNEKLFF
CDR3 DNA: TGTGCCAGCTCCCGGGACACAGCAACTAATGAAAAACTGTTTTTT

V gene: TRBV4-3
clone size: medium-sized
D gene: -
J gene: TRBJ1-2
CDR3 protein: CASSQDRSRVYGYTF
CDR3 DNA: TGCGCCAGCAGCCAAGATAGGAGCAGAGTCTATGGCTACACCTTC

V gene: TRBV28
clone size: large
D gene: -
J gene: TRBJ2-7
CDR3 protein: CASSLLSGGTYEQYF
CDR3 DNA: TGTGCCAGCAGCCTCCTTTCGGGGGGCACCTACGAGCAGTACTTC

V gene: TRBV7-6
clone size: medium-sized
D gene: -
J gene: TRBJ2-5
CDR3 protein: CASSLAGSIQETQYF
CDR3 DNA: TGTGCCAGCAGCTTAGCCGGGTCAATCCAAGAGACCCAGTACTTC

V gene: TRBV30
clone size: medium-sized
D gene: -
J gene: TRBJ2-3
CDR3 protein: CAWSDGSTDTQYF
CDR3 DNA: TGTGCCTGGAGTGACGGCAGCACAGATACGCAGTATTTT

V gene: TRBV9
clone size: medium-sized
D gene: TRBD1
J gene: TRBJ2-3
CDR3 protein: CASSARGQGWSTDTQYF
CDR3 DNA: TGTGCCAGCAGCGCACGGGGACAGGGATGGAGCACAGATACGCAGTATTTT

V gene: TRBV6-5
clone size: large
D gene: -
J gene: TRBJ1-1
CDR3 protein: CASSSGIEAFF
CDR3 DNA: TGTGCCAGCAGTTCAGGGATTGAAGCTTTCTTT

V gene: TRBV20-1
clone size: medium-sized
D gene: -
J gene: TRBJ2-1
CDR3 protein: CSARDLPSGGEQFF
CDR3 DNA: TGCAGTGCTAGAGATCTTCCTTCAGGCGGTGAGCAGTTCTTC

V gene: TRBV2
clone size: medium-sized
D gene: -
J gene: TRBJ2-3
CDR3 protein: CASSEAGGGTDTQYF
CDR3 DNA: TGTGCCAGCAGTGAAGCAGGTGGGGGCACAGATACGCAGTATTTT

V gene: TRBV4-3
clone size: -
D gene: -
J gene: TRBJ2-7
CDR3 protein: CASQVQGYEQYF
CDR3 DNA: TGCGCCAGCCAAGTTCAGGGCTACGAGCAGTACTTC

V gene: TRBV6-6
clone size: medium-sized
D gene: -
J gene: TRBJ2-6
CDR3 protein: CASSTPTAITSGANVLTF
CDR3 DNA: TGTGCCAGCAGTACACCGACAGCTATCACCTCTGGGGCCAACGTCCTGACTTTC

V gene: TRBV6-5
clone size: many
D gene: -
J gene: TRBJ1-1
CDR3 protein: CASSYGENTEAFF
CDR3 DNA: TGTGCCAGCAGTTACGGGGAGAACACTGAAGCTTTCTTT

V gene: TRBV11-2
clone size: many
D gene: -
J gene: TRBJ2-5
CDR3 protein: CASSLDLITGRQETQYF
CDR3 DNA: TGTGCCAGCAGCTTAGATCTTATCACAGGGCGTCAAGAGACCCAGTACTTC

V gene: TRBV5-4
clone size: many
D gene: -
J gene: TRBJ2-3
CDR3 protein: CASSLGQRTQYF
CDR3 DNA: TGTGCCAGCAGCTTGGGACAGAGAACGCAGTATTTT

V gene: TRBV6-2/TRBV6-3
clone size: medium-sized
D gene: TRBD1
J gene: TRBJ1-1
CDR3 protein: CASGGRGLVRTEAFF
CDR3 DNA: TGTGCCAGCGGCGGCAGGGGGCTGGTCCGCACTGAAGCTTTCTTT

V gene: TRBV4-3
clone size: medium-sized
D gene: -
J gene: TRBJ2-3
CDR3 protein: CASSQGWRLRSPLADTQYF
CDR3 DNA: TGCGCCAGCAGCCAAGGTTGGAGGTTGAGATCCCCTCTCGCAGATACGCAGTATTTT

V gene: TRBV20-1
clone size: many
D gene: TRBD2
J gene: TRBJ2-3
CDR3 protein: CSARRGDSTDTQYF
CDR3 DNA: TGCAGTGCTAGACGGGGGGACAGCACAGATACGCAGTATTTT

V gene: TRBV12-3/TRBV12-4
clone size: medium-sized
D gene: TRBD1
J gene: TRBJ2-4
CDR3 protein: CASSLEGDREGNIQYF
CDR3 DNA: TGTGCCAGCAGTTTAGAAGGGGACAGGGAAGGAAACATTCAGTACTTC

V gene: TRBV3-1
clone size: many
D gene: TRBD1
J gene: TRBJ1-1
CDR3 protein: CASSHRGSGTEAFF
CDR3 DNA: TGTGCCAGCAGCCACAGGGGGTCGGGCACTGAAGCTTTCTTT

V gene: TRBV20-1
clone size: many
D gene: TRBD2
J gene: TRBJ2-3
CDR3 protein: CSARDVGGGNLDTQYF
CDR3 DNA: TGCAGTGCTAGAGATGTCGGGGGGGGCAATTTGGATACGCAGTATTTT

V gene: TRBV7-2
clone size: medium-sized
D gene: TRBD1
J gene: TRBJ1-3
CDR3 protein: CASSQGAENTIYF
CDR3 DNA: TGTGCCAGCAGCCAGGGGGCTGAAAACACCATATATTTT

V gene: TRBV7-2
clone size: medium-sized
D gene: TRBD2
J gene: TRBJ2-5
CDR3 protein: CASSLMASGQETQYF
CDR3 DNA: TGTGCCAGCAGCTTAATGGCTAGCGGCCAAGAGACCCAGTACTTC

V gene: TRBV4-1
clone size: -
D gene: TRBD1
J gene: TRBJ1-2
CDR3 protein: CASSFTGVNYGYTF
CDR3 DNA: TGCGCCAGCAGCTTTACAGGGGTGAACTATGGCTACACCTTC

V gene: TRBV18
clone size: medium-sized
D gene: -
J gene: TRBJ2-3
CDR3 protein: CASSVTRGSTDTQYF
CDR3 DNA: TGTGCCAGCTCGGTCACCAGGGGAAGCACAGATACGCAGTATTTT

V gene: TRBV4-2
clone size: medium-sized
D gene: -
J gene: TRBJ2-4
CDR3 protein: CASSHMEAKNIQYF
CDR3 DNA: TGTGCCAGCAGCCATATGGAGGCCAAAAACATTCAGTACTTC

V gene: TRBV18
clone size: medium-sized
D gene: -
J gene: TRBJ1-1
CDR3 protein: CASSPSDAEAFF
CDR3 DNA: TGTGCCAGCTCACCATCGGACGCGGAAGCTTTCTTT

V gene: TRBV9
clone size: many
D gene: -
J gene: TRBJ2-7
CDR3 protein: CASSVTGAHEQYF
CDR3 DNA: TGTGCCAGCAGCGTAACCGGGGCCCACGAGCAGTACTTC

V gene: TRBV10-2
clone size: medium-sized
D gene: -
J gene: TRBJ2-5
CDR3 protein: CASSPRPGWRETQYF
CDR3 DNA: TGCGCCAGCAGCCCCAGGCCGGGTTGGAGAGAGACCCAGTACTTC

V gene: TRBV29-1
clone size: many
D gene: -
J gene: TRBJ2-5
CDR3 protein: CSVEGQEGETQYF
CDR3 DNA: TGCAGCGTTGAAGGGCAGGAGGGAGAGACCCAGTACTTC